The source of this T cell receptor beta chain is a study of blood T cell repertoires in COVID-19. Study-level background: Samples taken during acute and convalescent COVID-19 were collected in the United States, Italy and Spain. Sample material is recorded as cDNA or gDNA derived from T cells, B-cell-depleted T cells, or PBMCs.

This clone was seen once. Per the original methods: Nucleated cell counts were estimated from reference gene primer amplification. Method: immunoSEQ multiplex PCR; TCRdb's copy keeps in-frame clones and lacks some. The V and J calls and the clone size are those of that table, but D and trimming were determined from the DNA. The data show 150,000 or so clones, more than 80% seen once. CDR1 is SQVTM, CDR2 ANQGSEA, per germline. Trimming removed 6 bases at V and 8 bases at J, with 16 bases between. The CDR3 is 13 residues long. The sequence derives from a man aged 50 or older with acute or convalescent COVID-19. Specimen: peripheral blood. This sequence joins TRBV29-1 and TRBJ1-4; maybe TRBD1 (5 bases). CDR3 bases: TGCAGCGTCTCCCGGGACTCAGGCGAAAAACTGTTTTTT. The encoded protein is CSVSRDSGEKLFF.